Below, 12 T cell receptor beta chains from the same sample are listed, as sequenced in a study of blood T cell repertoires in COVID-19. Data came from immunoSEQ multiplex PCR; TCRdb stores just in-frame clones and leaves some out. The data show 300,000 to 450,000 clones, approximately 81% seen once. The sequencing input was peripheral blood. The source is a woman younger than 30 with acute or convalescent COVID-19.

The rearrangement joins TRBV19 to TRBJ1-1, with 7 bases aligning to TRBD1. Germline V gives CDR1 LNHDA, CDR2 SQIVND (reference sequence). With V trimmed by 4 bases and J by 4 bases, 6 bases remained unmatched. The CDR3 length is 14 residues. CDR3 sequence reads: CASSSTGASTEAFF. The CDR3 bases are TGTGCCAGTAGTAGTACAGGGGCTTCCACTGAAGCTTTCTTT.

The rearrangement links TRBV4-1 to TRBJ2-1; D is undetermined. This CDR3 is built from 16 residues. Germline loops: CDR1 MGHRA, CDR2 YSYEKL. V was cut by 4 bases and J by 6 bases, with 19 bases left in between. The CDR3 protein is CASSPADSKELNEQFF. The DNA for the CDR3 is TGCGCCAGCAGCCCCGCCGACTCGAAGGAACTCAATGAGCAGTTCTTC.

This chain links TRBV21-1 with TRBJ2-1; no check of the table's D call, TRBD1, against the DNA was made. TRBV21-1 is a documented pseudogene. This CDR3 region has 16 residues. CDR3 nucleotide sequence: TGTGCCAGCAGCAAGCCCAAGACAGGGATTGACAATGAGCAGTTCTTC. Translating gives CASSKPKTGIDNEQFF.

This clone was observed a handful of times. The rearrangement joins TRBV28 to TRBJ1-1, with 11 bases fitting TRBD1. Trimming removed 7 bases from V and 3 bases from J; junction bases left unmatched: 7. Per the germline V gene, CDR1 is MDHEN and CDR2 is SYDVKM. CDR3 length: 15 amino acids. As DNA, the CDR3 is TGTGCCAGCATCCAAGGACAGGGGGCTGACACTGAAGCTTTCTTT. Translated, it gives CASIQGQGADTEAFF.

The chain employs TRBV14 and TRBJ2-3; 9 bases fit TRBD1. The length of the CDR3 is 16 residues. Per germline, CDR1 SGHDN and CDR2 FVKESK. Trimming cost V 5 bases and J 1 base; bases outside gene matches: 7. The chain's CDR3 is CASSDTGGYGTDTQYF. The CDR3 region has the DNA TGTGCCAGCAGCGATACAGGGGGCTACGGCACAGATACGCAGTATTTT.

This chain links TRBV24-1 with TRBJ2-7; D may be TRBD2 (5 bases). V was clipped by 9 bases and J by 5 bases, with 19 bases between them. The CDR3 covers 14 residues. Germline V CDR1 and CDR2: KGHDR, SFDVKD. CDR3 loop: CATPSLKNSDEQYF. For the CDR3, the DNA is TGTGCCACCCCTTCCCTCAAGAATAGCGACGAGCAGTACTTC.

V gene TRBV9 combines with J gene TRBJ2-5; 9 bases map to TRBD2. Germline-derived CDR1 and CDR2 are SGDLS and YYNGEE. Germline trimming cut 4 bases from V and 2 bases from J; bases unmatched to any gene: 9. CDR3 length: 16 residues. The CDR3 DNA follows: TGTGCCAGCAGCCTTAGCGGGGGACCTGGGCAAGAGACCCAGTACTTC. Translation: CASSLSGGPGQETQYF.

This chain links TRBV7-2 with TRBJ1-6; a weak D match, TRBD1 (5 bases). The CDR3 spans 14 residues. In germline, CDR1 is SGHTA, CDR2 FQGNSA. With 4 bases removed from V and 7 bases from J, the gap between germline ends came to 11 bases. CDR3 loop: CASSSAPGNSPLHF. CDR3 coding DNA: TGTGCCAGCAGCTCGGCCCCAGGGAATTCACCCCTCCACTTT.

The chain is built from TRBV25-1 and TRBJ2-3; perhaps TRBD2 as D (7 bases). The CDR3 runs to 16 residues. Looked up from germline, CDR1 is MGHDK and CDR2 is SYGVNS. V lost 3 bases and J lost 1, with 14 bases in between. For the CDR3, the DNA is TGTGCCAGCAGTGATAGAGGGGGGGCGCGCACAGATACGCAGTATTTT. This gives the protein CASSDRGGARTDTQYF.

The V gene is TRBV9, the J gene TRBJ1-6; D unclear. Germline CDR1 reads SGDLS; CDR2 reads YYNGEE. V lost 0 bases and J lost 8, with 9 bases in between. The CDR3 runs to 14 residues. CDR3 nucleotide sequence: TGTGCCAGCAGCGTAGGAGGGAATGATTCACCCCTCCACTTT. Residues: CASSVGGNDSPLHF.

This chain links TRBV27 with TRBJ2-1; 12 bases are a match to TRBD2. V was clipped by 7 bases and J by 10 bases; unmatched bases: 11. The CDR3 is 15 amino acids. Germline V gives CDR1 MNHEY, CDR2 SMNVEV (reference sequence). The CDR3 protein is CASTRLAGGPGEQFF. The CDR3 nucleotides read TGTGCCAGCACTCGCCTAGCGGGGGGGCCGGGGGAGCAGTTCTTC.

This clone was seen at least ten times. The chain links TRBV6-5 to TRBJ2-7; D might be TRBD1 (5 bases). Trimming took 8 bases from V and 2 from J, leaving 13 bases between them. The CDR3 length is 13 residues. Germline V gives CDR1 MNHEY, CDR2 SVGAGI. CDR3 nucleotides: TGTGCCAGCTTTAAGCAAGGGGCCTACGAGCAGTACTTC. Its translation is CASFKQGAYEQYF.